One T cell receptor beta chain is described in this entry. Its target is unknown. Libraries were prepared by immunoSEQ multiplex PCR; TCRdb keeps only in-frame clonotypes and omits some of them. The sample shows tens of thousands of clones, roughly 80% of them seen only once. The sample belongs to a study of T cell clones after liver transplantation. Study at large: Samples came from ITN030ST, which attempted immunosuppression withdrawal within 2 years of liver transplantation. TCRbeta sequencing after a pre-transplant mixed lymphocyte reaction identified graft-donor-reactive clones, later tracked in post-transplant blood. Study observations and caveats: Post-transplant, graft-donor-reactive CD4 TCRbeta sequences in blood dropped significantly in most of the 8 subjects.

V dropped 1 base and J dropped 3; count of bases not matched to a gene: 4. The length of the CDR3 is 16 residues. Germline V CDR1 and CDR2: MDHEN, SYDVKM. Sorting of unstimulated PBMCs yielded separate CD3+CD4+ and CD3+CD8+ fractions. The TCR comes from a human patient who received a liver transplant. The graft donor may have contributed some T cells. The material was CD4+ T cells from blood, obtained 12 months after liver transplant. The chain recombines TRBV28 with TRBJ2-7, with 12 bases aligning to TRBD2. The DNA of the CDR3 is TGTGCCAGCAGTTTATTCTCTAGCGGGAGGGGCTACGAGCAGTACTTC. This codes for CASSLFSSGRGYEQYF.